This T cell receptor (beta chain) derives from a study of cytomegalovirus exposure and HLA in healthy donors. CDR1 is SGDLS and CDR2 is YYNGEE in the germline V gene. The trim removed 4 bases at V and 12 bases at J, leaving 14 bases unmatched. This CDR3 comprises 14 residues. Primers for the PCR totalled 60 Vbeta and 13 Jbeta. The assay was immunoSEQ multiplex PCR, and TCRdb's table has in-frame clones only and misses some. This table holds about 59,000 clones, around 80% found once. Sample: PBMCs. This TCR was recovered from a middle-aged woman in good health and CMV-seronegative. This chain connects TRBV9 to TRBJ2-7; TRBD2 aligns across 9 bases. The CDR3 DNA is TGTGCCAGCAGCCCAAAGGCGGGAGGGGTAGAACGGTACTTC. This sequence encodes CASSPKAGGVERYF.